The present T cell receptor (beta chain) was sequenced within a study of blood T cell repertoires in COVID-19. Overall study context: Acute and convalescent COVID-19 samples came from the United States, Italy and Spain. PBMCs, B-cell-depleted T cells, or T cells were the source of the cDNA or gDNA that made up the material.

The CDR3 has 15 amino acids. The V segment lost 3 bases and the J segment 6 bases; nucleotides outside the gene matches: 5. The germline gives CDR1 LNHDA, CDR2 SQIVND (reference sequence). Original data processing: Amplification from reference gene primers served as the basis for estimated nucleated cell counts. Sequenced by immunoSEQ multiplex PCR; TCRdb stores in-frame clones only, minus some. V, J and clone size are taken as reported in that table, and D and trimming were inferred from the DNA itself. There are some 38,000 clones in the sample; around 85% occur only once, and 4.8% lies in the top ten.

The clonotype was recovered from a middle-aged man with active COVID-19. Source material: peripheral blood. The J gene is TRBJ2-1, the V gene TRBV19; 10 bases agree with TRBD2. This CDR3 is CASSMERGGRNEQFF. CDR3 in DNA: TGTGCCAGTAGTATGGAGCGGGGGGGCCGCAATGAGCAGTTCTTC. Combining the CDR3 with reference TRBV19 and TRBJ2-1 gives the whole variable domain DGGITQSPKYLFRKEGQNVTLSCEQNLNHDAMYWYRQDPGQGLRLIYYSQIVNDFQKGDIAEGYSVSREKKESFPLTVTSAQKNPTAFYLCASSMERGGRNEQFFGPGTRLTVL.